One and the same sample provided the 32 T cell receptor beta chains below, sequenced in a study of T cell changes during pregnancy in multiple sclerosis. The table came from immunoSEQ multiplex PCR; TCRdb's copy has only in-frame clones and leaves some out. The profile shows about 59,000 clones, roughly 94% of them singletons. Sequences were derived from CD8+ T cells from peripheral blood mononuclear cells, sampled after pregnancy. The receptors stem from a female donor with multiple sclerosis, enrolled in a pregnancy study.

CDR3: CASSQHRDNSYNEQFF. The CDR3 coding sequence is TGTGCCAGCAGCCAACACCGGGATAACTCCTACAATGAGCAGTTCTTC. The V call is TRBV7-2, the J call TRBJ2-1; weak D call: TRBD2 (5 bases). Between the trimmed V and J ends, which lost 5 bases and 0 bases, there was a span of 14 bases. CDR1 and CDR2 from the germline V gene are SGHTA and FQGNSA. The CDR3 sequence is 16 residues long.

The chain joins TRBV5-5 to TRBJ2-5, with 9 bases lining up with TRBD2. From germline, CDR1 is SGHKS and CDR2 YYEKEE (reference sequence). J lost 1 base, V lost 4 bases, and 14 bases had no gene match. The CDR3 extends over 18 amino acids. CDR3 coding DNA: TGTGCCAGCAGCCCCAAAGCCCCTAGCGGGACCCCCCAAGAGACCCAGTACTTC. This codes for CASSPKAPSGTPQETQYF.

CDR3 DNA sequence: TGTGCCAGCAGCGTAGGGGCGGGGGCTAATCAGCCCCAGCATTTT. The encoded protein is CASSVGAGANQPQHF. The chain couples TRBV9 to TRBJ1-5; tentative D call: TRBD1 (6 bases). The V gene lost 0 bases and the J gene lost 4 bases, with 11 bases spanning the gap. The CDR3 is 15 amino acids. The V gene's germline CDR1 is SGDLS and CDR2 YYNGEE.

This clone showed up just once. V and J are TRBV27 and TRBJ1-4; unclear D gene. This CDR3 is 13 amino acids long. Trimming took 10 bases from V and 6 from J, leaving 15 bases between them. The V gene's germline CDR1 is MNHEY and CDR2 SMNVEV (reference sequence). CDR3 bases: TGTGCCATTCTACTAGGGATGGATGAAAAACTGTTTTTT. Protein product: CAILLGMDEKLFF. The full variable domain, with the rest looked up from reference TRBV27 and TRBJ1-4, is EAQVTQNPRYLITVTGKKLTVTCSQNMNHEYMSWYRQDPGLGLRQIYYSMNVEVTDKGDVPEGYKVSRKEKRNFPLILESPSPNQTSLYFCAILLGMDEKLFFGSGTQLSVL.

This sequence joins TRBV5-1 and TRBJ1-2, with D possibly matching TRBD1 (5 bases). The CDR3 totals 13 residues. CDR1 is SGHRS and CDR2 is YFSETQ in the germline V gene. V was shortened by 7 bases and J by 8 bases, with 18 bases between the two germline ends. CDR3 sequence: CASASGLTRGYTF. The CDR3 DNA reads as TGCGCCAGCGCGTCGGGACTAACTAGGGGCTACACCTTC.

For the CDR3, the DNA is TGTGCCAGCAGCCCTATCCCTAGCGGGAGCACCGGGGAGCTGTTTTTT. It yields the protein CASSPIPSGSTGELFF. The chain recombines TRBV5-4 with TRBJ2-2; TRBD2 matches 10 bases. V was pared by 4 bases and J by 4 bases, with 7 bases of the junction left unmatched. Per germline, CDR1 SGHNT and CDR2 YYREEE (reference sequence). This CDR3 is 16 amino acids long.

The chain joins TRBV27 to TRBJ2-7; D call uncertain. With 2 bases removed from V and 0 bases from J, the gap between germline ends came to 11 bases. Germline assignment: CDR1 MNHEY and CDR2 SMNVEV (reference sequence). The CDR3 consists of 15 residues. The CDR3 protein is CASSLIGADSYEQYF. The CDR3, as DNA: TGTGCCAGCAGTTTAATAGGAGCTGACTCCTACGAGCAGTACTTC.

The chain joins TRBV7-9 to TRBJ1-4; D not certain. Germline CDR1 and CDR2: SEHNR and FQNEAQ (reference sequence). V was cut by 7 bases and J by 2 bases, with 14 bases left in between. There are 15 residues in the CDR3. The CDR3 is CASTFGRRTNEKLFF. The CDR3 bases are TGTGCCAGCACCTTCGGGAGGAGGACTAATGAAAAACTGTTTTTT.

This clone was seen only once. Here the CDR3 reads CASSLSGGSNQPQHF. The DNA of the CDR3 is TGCGCCAGCAGCTTGTCAGGGGGTTCGAATCAGCCCCAGCATTTT. The rearrangement uses TRBV5-1 and TRBJ1-5, with 7 bases aligning to TRBD1. The ends lost 1 base at V and 4 bases at J; junction bases unmatched: 5. Germline V gene data show CDR1 as SGHRS and CDR2 as YFSETQ. This CDR3 spans 15 amino acids.

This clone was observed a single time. This chain's CDR3 is CASSGAGVRDNEQFF. The CDR3 DNA reads as TGCGCCAGCAGCGGAGCGGGAGTACGCGACAATGAGCAGTTCTTC. V and J are TRBV4-1 and TRBJ2-1, with 8 bases matching TRBD2. Germline CDR1 is MGHRA and CDR2 is YSYEKL. CDR3 length: 15 residues. The J segment lost 5 bases and the V segment lost 5 bases, leaving 8 bases of the junction unmatched.

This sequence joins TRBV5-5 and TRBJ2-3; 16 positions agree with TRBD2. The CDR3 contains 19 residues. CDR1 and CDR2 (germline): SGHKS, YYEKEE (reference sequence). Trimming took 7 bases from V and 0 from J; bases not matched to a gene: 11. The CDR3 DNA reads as TGTGCCAGCCCGGTGGGACTAGCGGGAGGGCCCTCTAGCACAGATACGCAGTATTTT. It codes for CASPVGLAGGPSSTDTQYF.

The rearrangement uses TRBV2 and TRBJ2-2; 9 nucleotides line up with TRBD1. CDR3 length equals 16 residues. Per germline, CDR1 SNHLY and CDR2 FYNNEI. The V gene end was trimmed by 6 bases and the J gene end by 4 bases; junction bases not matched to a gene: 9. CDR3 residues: CASSPGTGTTTGELFF. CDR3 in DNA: TGTGCCAGCAGCCCGGGGACAGGGACGACCACCGGGGAGCTGTTTTTT.

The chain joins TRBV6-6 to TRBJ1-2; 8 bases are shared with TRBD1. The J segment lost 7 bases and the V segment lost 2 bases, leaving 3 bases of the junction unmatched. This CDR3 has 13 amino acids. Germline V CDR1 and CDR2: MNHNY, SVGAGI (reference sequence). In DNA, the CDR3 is TGTGCCAGCAGTTACACAACAGGGGGTGGCTACACCTTC. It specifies CASSYTTGGGYTF.

The CDR3 DNA follows: TGCGCCAGCAGCCAAGATATTGGAGGTTACACTGAAGCTTTCTTT. This translates into CASSQDIGGYTEAFF. This chain connects TRBV4-1 to TRBJ1-1; the D is unclear. The germline V and J ends were trimmed by 0 bases and 3 bases, with 11 bases remaining between them. Germline V gene lookup returns CDR1 MGHRA and CDR2 YSYEKL. This CDR3 contains 15 residues.

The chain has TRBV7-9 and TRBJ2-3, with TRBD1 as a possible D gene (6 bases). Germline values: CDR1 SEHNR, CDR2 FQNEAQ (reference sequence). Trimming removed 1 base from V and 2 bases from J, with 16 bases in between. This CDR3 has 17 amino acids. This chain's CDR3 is CASSLGVVYRDTDTQYF. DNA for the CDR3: TGTGCCAGCAGCTTAGGCGTTGTATACAGGGACACAGATACGCAGTATTTT.

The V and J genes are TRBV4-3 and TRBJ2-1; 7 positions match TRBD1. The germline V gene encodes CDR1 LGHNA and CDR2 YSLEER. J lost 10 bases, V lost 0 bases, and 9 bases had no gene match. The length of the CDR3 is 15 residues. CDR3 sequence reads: CASSQDPQGVVEQFF. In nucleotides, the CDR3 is TGCGCCAGCAGCCAAGATCCCCAGGGGGTGGTCGAGCAGTTCTTC.

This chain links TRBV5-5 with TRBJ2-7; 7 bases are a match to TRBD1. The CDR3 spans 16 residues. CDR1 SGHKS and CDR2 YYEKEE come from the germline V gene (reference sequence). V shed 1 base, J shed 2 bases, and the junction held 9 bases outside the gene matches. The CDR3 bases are TGTGCCAGCAGCTTGTCTGAGACAGGGTTGACCTACGAGCAGTACTTC. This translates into CASSLSETGLTYEQYF. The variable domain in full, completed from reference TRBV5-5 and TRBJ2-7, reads DAGVTQSPTHLIKTRGQQVTLRCSPISGHKSVSWYQQVLGQGPQFIFQYYEKEERGRGNFPDRFSARQFPNYSSELNVNALLLGDSALYLCASSLSETGLTYEQYFGPGTRLTVT.

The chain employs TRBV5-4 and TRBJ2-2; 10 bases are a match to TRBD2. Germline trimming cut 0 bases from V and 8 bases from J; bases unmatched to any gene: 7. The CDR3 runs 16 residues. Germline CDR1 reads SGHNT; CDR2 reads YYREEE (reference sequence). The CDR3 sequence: CASSLGLAGPGGELFF. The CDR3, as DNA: TGTGCCAGCAGCTTGGGACTAGCGGGCCCTGGGGGGGAGCTGTTTTTT.

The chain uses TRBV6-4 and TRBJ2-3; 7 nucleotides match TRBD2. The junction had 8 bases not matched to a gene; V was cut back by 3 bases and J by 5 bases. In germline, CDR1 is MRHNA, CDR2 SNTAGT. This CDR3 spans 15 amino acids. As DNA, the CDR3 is TGTGCCAGCAGTGAGGCGGCGGGAGAGATAGATACGCAGTATTTT. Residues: CASSEAAGEIDTQYF.

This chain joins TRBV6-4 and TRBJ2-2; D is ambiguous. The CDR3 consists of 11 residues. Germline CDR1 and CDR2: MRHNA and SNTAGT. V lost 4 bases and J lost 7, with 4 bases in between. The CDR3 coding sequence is TGTGCCAGCAGTGCCAACGGGGAGCTGTTTTTT. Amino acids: CASSANGELFF.

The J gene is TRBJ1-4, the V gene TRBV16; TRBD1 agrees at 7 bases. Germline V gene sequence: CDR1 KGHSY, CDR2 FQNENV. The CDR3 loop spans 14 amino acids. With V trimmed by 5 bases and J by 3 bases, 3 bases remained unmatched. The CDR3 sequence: CASSLDRSNEKLFF. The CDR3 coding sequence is TGTGCCAGCAGCTTGGACAGGTCTAATGAAAAACTGTTTTTT.

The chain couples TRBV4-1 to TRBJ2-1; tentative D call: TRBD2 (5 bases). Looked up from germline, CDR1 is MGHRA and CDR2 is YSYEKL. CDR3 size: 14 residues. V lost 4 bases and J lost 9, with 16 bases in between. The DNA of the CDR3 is TGCGCCAGCAGCCCCTGGGGTAGCGCAGTTGAGCAGTTCTTC. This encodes CASSPWGSAVEQFF.

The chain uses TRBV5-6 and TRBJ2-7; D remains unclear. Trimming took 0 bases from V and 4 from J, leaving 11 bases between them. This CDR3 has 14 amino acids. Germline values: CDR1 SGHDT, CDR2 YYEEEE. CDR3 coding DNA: TGTGCCAGCAGCTTGGGAGGTTTTAGGTACGAGCAGTACTTC. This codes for CASSLGGFRYEQYF.

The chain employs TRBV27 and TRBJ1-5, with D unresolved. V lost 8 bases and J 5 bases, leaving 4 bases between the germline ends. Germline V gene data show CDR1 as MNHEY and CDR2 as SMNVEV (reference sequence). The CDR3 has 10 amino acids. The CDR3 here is CASEYQPQHF. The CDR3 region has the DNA TGTGCCAGCGAGTATCAGCCCCAGCATTTT.

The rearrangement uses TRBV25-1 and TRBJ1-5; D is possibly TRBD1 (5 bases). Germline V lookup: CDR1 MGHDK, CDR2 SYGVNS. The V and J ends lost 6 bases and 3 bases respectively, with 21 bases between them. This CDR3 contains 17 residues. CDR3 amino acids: CASSTDSYSRFNQPQHF. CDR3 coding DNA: TGTGCCAGCAGCACAGACAGCTACAGCAGGTTCAATCAGCCCCAGCATTTT.

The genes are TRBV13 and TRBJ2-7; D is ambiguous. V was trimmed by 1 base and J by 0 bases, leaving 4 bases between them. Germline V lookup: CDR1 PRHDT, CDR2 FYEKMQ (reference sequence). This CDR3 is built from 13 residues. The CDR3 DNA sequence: TGTGCCAGCAGCTTAGCCCGCTCCTACGAGCAGTACTTC. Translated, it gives CASSLARSYEQYF.

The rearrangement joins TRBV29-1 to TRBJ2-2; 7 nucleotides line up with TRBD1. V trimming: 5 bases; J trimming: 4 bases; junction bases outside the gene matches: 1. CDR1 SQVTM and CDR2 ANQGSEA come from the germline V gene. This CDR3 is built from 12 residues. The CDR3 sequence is CSVWTGTGELFF. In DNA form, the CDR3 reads TGCAGCGTTTGGACAGGCACCGGGGAGCTGTTTTTT.

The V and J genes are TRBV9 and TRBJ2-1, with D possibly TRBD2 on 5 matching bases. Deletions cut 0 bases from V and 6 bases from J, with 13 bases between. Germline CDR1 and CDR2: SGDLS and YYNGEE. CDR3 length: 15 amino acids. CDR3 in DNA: TGTGCCAGCAGCGTAGGAGGGAGTAATGGCAATGAGCAGTTCTTC. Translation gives CASSVGGSNGNEQFF.

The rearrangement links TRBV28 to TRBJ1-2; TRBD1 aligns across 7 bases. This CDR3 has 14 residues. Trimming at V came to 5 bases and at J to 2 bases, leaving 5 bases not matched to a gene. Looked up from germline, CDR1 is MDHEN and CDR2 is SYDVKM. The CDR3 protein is CASSTGERNYGYTF. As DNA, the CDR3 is TGTGCCAGCAGTACAGGGGAGCGCAACTATGGCTACACCTTC.

This CDR3 is CASSWASGSYEQYF. CDR3 bases: TGTGCCAGCAGTTGGGCTAGCGGGAGTTACGAGCAGTACTTC. V is TRBV27 and J is TRBJ2-7, with 10 bases lining up with TRBD2. The germline gives CDR1 MNHEY, CDR2 SMNVEV (reference sequence). The CDR3 contains 14 residues. Germline trimming cut 4 bases from V and 4 bases from J; bases unmatched to any gene: 4.

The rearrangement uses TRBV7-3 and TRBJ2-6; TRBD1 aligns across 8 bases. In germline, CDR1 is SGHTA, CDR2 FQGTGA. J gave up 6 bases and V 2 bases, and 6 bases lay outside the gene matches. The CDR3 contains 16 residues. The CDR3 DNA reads TGTGCCAGCAGCTTACGCAGACAGGGGAAGGCCAACGTCCTGACTTTC. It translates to CASSLRRQGKANVLTF.

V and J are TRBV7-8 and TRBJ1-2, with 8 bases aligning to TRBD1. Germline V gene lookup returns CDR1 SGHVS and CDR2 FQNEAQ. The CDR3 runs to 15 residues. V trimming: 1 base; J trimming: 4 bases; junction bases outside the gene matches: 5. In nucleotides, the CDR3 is TGTGCCAGCAGCTTAGTCCCAGGGGGCGGCTATGGCTACACCTTC. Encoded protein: CASSLVPGGGYGYTF.